A selection of T cell receptor beta chains follows, all from one sample in a study of T cell responses to AZD1222 COVID-19 vaccine. Generated by immunoSEQ multiplex PCR, the TCRdb table keeps only in-frame clones and is missing some. The sample carries about 130,000 clones, about 89% recorded once. The sample in question was peripheral blood, obtained on day 0 of AZD1222 vaccination. These receptors all stem from an adult in good health. CDR3s include the opening cysteine and the closing phenylalanine or tryptophan. The order of the fields is J gene, V gene, clone size, D gene, CDR3 DNA, CDR3 protein. The D gene is left open where the match is weak. The listing skips clone size in some rows; elsewhere it reads once, few, many or a size class.

>TRBJ2-1|TRBV5-5|-|-
TGTGCCAGCAGCCCACCGGGACGAGACAATGAGCAGTTCTTC
CASSPPGRDNEQFF
>TRBJ2-3|TRBV6-1|-|TRBD1
TGTGCCAGCAGTGAAGGGTTAGAACAGGGGGTTATCCCAGATACGCAGTATTTT
CASSEGLEQGVIPDTQYF
>TRBJ1-1|TRBV5-1|-|TRBD1
TGCGCCAGCTTTAGGGGAAAGACAGGGGGCAATGATGAAGCTTTCTTT
CASFRGKTGGNDEAFF
>TRBJ2-7|TRBV30|-|-
TGTGCCTGGATTAGCGTTTCCTACGAGCAGTACTTC
CAWISVSYEQYF
>TRBJ1-5|TRBV9|-|-
TGTGCCAGCAGCGCCGTAATCAATCAGCCCCAGCATTTT
CASSAVINQPQHF
>TRBJ2-3|TRBV7-2|-|-
TGTGCCAGCAGCGTCAGCACAGATACGCAGTATTTT
CASSVSTDTQYF
>TRBJ2-1|TRBV4-1|-|TRBD2
TGCGCCAGCAGCCTAAGCGGGATTTACAATGAGCAGTTCTTC
CASSLSGIYNEQFF
>TRBJ2-5|TRBV5-1|-|-
TGCGCCAGCAGCTTGGGACAGGCCGGGGAGACCCAGTACTTC
CASSLGQAGETQYF
>TRBJ1-1|TRBV12-5|-|TRBD1
TGTGCTAGTGGTTTGACAGGGGGCACTGAAGCTTTCTTT
CASGLTGGTEAFF
>TRBJ1-4|TRBV12-5|once|-
TGTGCTAGTGGTTTGGTACGGGAGGAAAAACTGTTTTTT
CASGLVREEKLFF
>TRBJ2-1|TRBV15|-|TRBD2
TGTGCCACCAGCAGAGACCGTAGGGTAGCGGGGCACTACAATGAGCAGTTCTTC
CATSRDRRVAGHYNEQFF
>TRBJ2-3|TRBV29-1|-|-
TGCAGCGTTGCCCCCCTAGCCTCAGATACGCAGTATTTT
CSVAPLASDTQYF
>TRBJ2-1|TRBV11-2|once|-
TGTGCCAGCAGCTTAGGGTCGGCGGGAGAGGGGGCCTACAATGAGCAGTTCTTC
CASSLGSAGEGAYNEQFF
>TRBJ2-7|TRBV19|once|TRBD1
TGTGCCAGTAGTACCGGACAGGCACTCTCCTACGAGCAGTACTTC
CASSTGQALSYEQYF
>TRBJ2-2|TRBV4-2|-|TRBD2
TGTGCCAGCAGCCAAGGGCTAGCGGGAGGAGGTCGCACCGGGGAGCTGTTTTTT
CASSQGLAGGGRTGELFF
>TRBJ1-3|TRBV11-2|once|-
TGTGCCAGCAGCTTCAGGGGACTCTCTGGAAACACCATATATTTT
CASSFRGLSGNTIYF
>TRBJ2-1|TRBV7-7|-|-
TGTGCCAGCAGCTTAGAGGGATTGCCGGGAAATGAGCAGTTCTTC
CASSLEGLPGNEQFF
>TRBJ1-5|TRBV19|-|-
TGTGCCAGTAGTATAGGCCCCAATCAGCCCCAGCATTTT
CASSIGPNQPQHF
>TRBJ2-3|TRBV13|-|-
TGTGCCAGCAGCTCCCCCATGAGCACAGATACGCAGTATTTT
CASSSPMSTDTQYF
>TRBJ1-2|TRBV5-4|-|-
TGTGCCAGCAGCTGGTACTCGGACGTCTATGGCTACACCTTC
CASSWYSDVYGYTF
>TRBJ1-2|TRBV27|few|-
TGTGCCAGCAGCGAAACAGGGACCTATGGCTACACCTTC
CASSETGTYGYTF
>TRBJ2-1|TRBV28|once|TRBD1
TGTGCCAGCAGGATAGGAGGACAGGGGATCAATGAGCAGTTCTTC
CASRIGGQGINEQFF
>TRBJ2-1|TRBV11-3|-|-
TGTGCCAGCAGCCCCAAGGAGGGGGGGTCCGCGATACACTACAATGAGCAGTTCTTC
CASSPKEGGSAIHYNEQFF
>TRBJ1-2|TRBV6-5|-|-
TGTGCCACCCGACGAGGGGGTGGCTACACCTTC
CATRRGGGYTF
>TRBJ1-6|TRBV7-3|-|-
TGTGCCAGCAGCTTAATGGGGGGGGACAATTCACCCCTCCACTTT
CASSLMGGDNSPLHF